This is a list of T cell receptor beta chains from one sample in a study of blood T cell repertoires in COVID-19. The data were produced by immunoSEQ multiplex PCR, yet TCRdb's version contains in-frame clones alone and is incomplete. The data hold fewer than 90,000 clones, with about 86% observed a single time. Sequenced input: peripheral blood. These receptors came from a man aged 70-80 years with active COVID-19. The CDR3 runs from the conserved cysteine through the conserved F or W. The D gene is left open where the match is weak. Clone size is shown for a subset of rows, as once, few, many or a class of expanded clone.

j_call v_call d_call clone_size cdr3_length cdr3_nt cdr3_aa
TRBJ1-2 TRBV5-8 - once 15 TGTGCCAGCAGCTTGGGACAGACGCTAGGCTATGGCTACACCTTC CASSLGQTLGYGYTF
TRBJ2-7 TRBV4-2 - - 17 TGTGCCAGCAGCCAAGATATCACAGGCATGGGATCCTACGAGCAGTACTTC CASSQDITGMGSYEQYF
TRBJ2-1 TRBV10-3 TRBD1 - 14 TGTGCCATCAGTCCCGGGACAGGGTGGAATGAGCAGTTCTTC CAISPGTGWNEQFF
TRBJ2-1 TRBV18 TRBD2 few 15 TGTGCCAGCTCACCACAACTAGCGGAGGGGAGTGAGCAGTTCTTC CASSPQLAEGSEQFF
TRBJ1-1 TRBV7-9 TRBD1 - 13 TGTGCCAGCAGCCAGCAGGGGGACACTGAAGCTTTCTTT CASSQQGDTEAFF
TRBJ1-2 TRBV30 - - 13 TGTGCCTGGAGTGTACGCTCCGGAGGGGGCTACACCTTC CAWSVRSGGGYTF
TRBJ2-5 TRBV2 - - 13 TGTGCCAGCAGTCAAGGACCCCGCGGGACCCAGTACTTC CASSQGPRGTQYF
TRBJ1-1 TRBV5-1 TRBD1 - 14 TGCGCCAGCAGCCCGGGACAGGAGAACACTGAAGCTTTCTTT CASSPGQENTEAFF
TRBJ2-7 TRBV11-2 TRBD2 - 17 TGTGCCAGCAGCTTAGGGGTGACTAGCGGGAGCGGCTACGAGCAGTACTTC CASSLGVTSGSGYEQYF
TRBJ2-3 TRBV6-2/TRBV6-3 TRBD2 once 18 TGTGCCAGCAGTACCCCCCTCGGACTAGCGGGACCCCCAGATACGCAGTATTTT CASSTPLGLAGPPDTQYF
TRBJ2-5 TRBV18 - - 15 TGTGCCAGCCAACCGGGGGAGAAATACCAAGAGACCCAGTACTTC CASQPGEKYQETQYF
TRBJ1-5 TRBV6-1 - - 16 TGTGCCAGCAGTGAATTGGGGGGATTAGGGCTTCAGCCCCAGCATTTT CASSELGGLGLQPQHF
TRBJ2-1 TRBV11-3 TRBD2 - 17 TGTGCCAGCAGCCTAGGGACTAGCGGGACCCCCTACAATGAGCAGTTCTTC CASSLGTSGTPYNEQFF
TRBJ2-5 TRBV5-4 - - 14 TGTGCCAGCAGCTTGCGGGGTAGGGGGGAGACCCAGTACTTC CASSLRGRGETQYF
TRBJ2-4 TRBV7-2 - - 14 TGTGCCAGCAGCCCCAGGCCCTCTAGCACCATTCAGTACTTC CASSPRPSSTIQYF
TRBJ2-5 TRBV5-5 - - 14 TGTGCCAGCAGCTTGGGGGGCAGGGTGGAGACCCAGTACTTC CASSLGGRVETQYF
TRBJ1-2 TRBV30 TRBD1 - 15 TGTGCCTGGAGCCGGGACAGGGGCCGAGGTGGTGGCTACACCTTC CAWSRDRGRGGGYTF
TRBJ2-2 TRBV7-2 TRBD1 - 13 TGTGCCAGCAGCCGCCAGGGGGCCGGGGAGCTGTTTTTT CASSRQGAGELFF
TRBJ1-2 TRBV19 - - 14 TGTGCCAGTAGCCCCGGGACACCAAACTATGGCTACACCTTC CASSPGTPNYGYTF
TRBJ1-2 TRBV11-2 - - 17 TGTGCCAGCAGCCCCACCCCGCGGGGGGCGCTGGCCTATGGCTACACCTTC CASSPTPRGALAYGYTF
TRBJ1-5 TRBV6-5 - - 15 TGTGCCAGCAGTTACTCCGGGGGGATCAATCAGCCCCAGCATTTT CASSYSGGINQPQHF
TRBJ2-3 TRBV6-6 TRBD1 - 18 TGTGCCAGCAGTCCAGGGGGTTGGGGGTTAGGGACCAAAAAGACGCAGTATTTT CASSPGGWGLGTKKTQYF